This T cell receptor (beta chain) was captured by sequencing in a study of Tregs in tolerant kidney transplant recipients. Looking at the study overall: Related graft donors supplied nonmyeloablative bone marrow transplants, and mixed chimerism was transient.

Whole-study results and caveats: The small number of patients limits these findings pending further validation.

Here immunoSEQ multiplex PCR was the method, and the copy in TCRdb shows in-frame clones only, minus some. In the table there are 60,000 to 75,000 clones, roughly 88% of which are singletons. As to this clone: The antigen is not known.

Unstimulated Tregs (CD4+CD25+CD127-) and CD4+CD25- non-Tregs were sorted from PBMCs. This material consisted of Tregs from blood, taken before the transplant. This sequence originates from a human donor who received a combined kidney and bone marrow transplant.

CDR3 residues: CASSYRTGLNEQFF. The CDR3 DNA follows: TGTGCCAGCAGTTACCGGACAGGGCTCAATGAGCAGTTCTTC. This chain links TRBV2 with TRBJ2-1; 8 bases fit TRBD1. Per the germline V gene, CDR1 is SNHLY and CDR2 is FYNNEI. The CDR3 is 14 residues long. V gave up 5 bases and J gave up 6 bases; unmatched junction bases: 6.